Shown below are 12 T cell receptor beta chains from a single sample sequenced in a study of Graves' ophthalmopathy and Graves' hyperthyroidism. The sequenced template was RNA, covering the TCR beta CDR3 region. An initial RT-PCR round employing HTBI primers preceded a second-round multiplex PCR. TCRdb recomputed calls from the multiplex PCR reads with MiXCR, one row per CDR3 protein. The repertoire consists of about 390,000 distinct CDR3 sequences, with 15% occurring once and the leading ten covering approximately 7%. Sequencing used peripheral blood. The receptors here all came from a woman aged 18-29 years with stable Graves' hyperthyroidism.

The chain uses TRBV7-2 and TRBJ2-5; possibly TRBD1 or TRBD2 for D (5 bases each). The CDR3 extends over 15 amino acids. V dropped 5 bases and J dropped 5 bases, with 18 bases sitting between them. Germline lookup yields CDR1 SGHTA and CDR2 FQGNSA. In DNA, the CDR3 is TGTGCCAGCAGCCCTACGACGGTCAGGGAGGAGACCCAGTACTTC. Translating it yields CASSPTTVREETQYF.

This clonotype has at least ten counts. A far bigger clonotype differs at one base, so this is likely a read error. This rearrangement joins TRBV7-9 to TRBJ2-7; possible D gene TRBD2, 6 bases. V was trimmed by 5 bases and J by 1 base, leaving 9 bases between them. Germline loops: CDR1 SEHNR, CDR2 FQNEAQ (reference sequence). The CDR3 totals 13 residues. CDR3 region: CASSHGGSYEQYF. DNA of the CDR3: TGTGCCAGCAGCCACGGGGGTTCCTACGAGCAGTACTTC.

V and J are TRBV27 and TRBJ1-2, with 8 bases identical to TRBD1. The CDR3 covers 16 residues. Germline CDR1 and CDR2: MNHEY and SMNVEV (reference sequence). Unmatched junction bases numbered 5, after V lost 0 bases and J lost 2 bases. As DNA, the CDR3 is TGTGCCAGCAGTTTATCCCGGACAGGGAGGAACTATGGCTACACCTTC. Translation: CASSLSRTGRNYGYTF.

This clonotype appeared many times. The rearrangement joins TRBV6-1 to TRBJ2-2; D may be TRBD1 (5 bases). V was shortened by 6 bases and J by 2 bases, with 13 bases between the two germline ends. CDR1 is MNHNS and CDR2 is SASEGT in the germline V gene. The CDR3 covers 15 residues. CDR3 region: CASSQVQGNTGELFF. CDR3 nucleotides: TGTGCCAGCAGCCAGGTCCAGGGCAACACCGGGGAGCTGTTTTTT.

The sample holds many counts of this clonotype. One end of the junction fails to match germline, which may point to a read error. The V and J genes are TRBV4-1 and TRBJ1-2; TRBD1 matches at 8 bases. The germline CDR1 and CDR2 sequences are MGHRA and YSYEKL. The CDR3 is made up of 13 amino acids. The CDR3 loop reads CASSRTGLYGYTF. CDR3 in DNA: TGTGCCAGCAGTAGGACAGGGCTCTATGGCTACACCTTC.

This clonotype was counted ten times or more. The rearrangement uses TRBV29-1 and TRBJ1-2; TRBD1 aligns across 8 bases. With 0 bases clipped from V and 3 bases from J, the junction kept 6 bases outside the gene matches. CDR1 and CDR2 (germline): SQVTM, ANQGSEA. The CDR3 is 15 amino acids. DNA for the CDR3: TGCAGCGTTGAAGATGTGGCACAGGGGGACTATGGCTACACCTTC. This gives the protein CSVEDVAQGDYGYTF.

This clonotype was seen many times. This chain links TRBV2 with TRBJ1-1; D unresolved. Germline CDR1 SNHLY, CDR2 FYNNEI. With 1 base removed from V and 7 bases from J, the gap between germline ends came to 10 bases. This CDR3 region has 13 residues. CDR3: CASSEGVSDEAFF. In DNA form, the CDR3 reads TGTGCCAGCAGTGAAGGGGTAAGCGATGAAGCTTTCTTT. Based on the CDR3 plus reference TRBV2 and TRBJ1-1, the full variable domain is EPEVTQTPSHQVTQMGQEVILRCVPISNHLYFYWYRQILGQKVEFLVSFYNNEISEKSEIFDDQFSVERPDGSNFTLKIRSTKLEDSAMYFCASSEGVSDEAFFGQGTRLTVV.

This clonotype was seen at least ten times. The genes are TRBV10-1 and TRBJ2-7; 7 nucleotides line up with TRBD1. CDR3 length: 13 amino acids. J was trimmed by 3 bases and V by 6 bases; bases with no gene match: 5. Germline V gene data show CDR1 as WNHNN and CDR2 as SYGVQD (reference sequence). The CDR3 reads CASSATGSYEQYF. In DNA form, the CDR3 reads TGCGCCAGCAGCGCGACAGGGAGCTACGAGCAGTACTTC.

This clonotype has at least ten counts. The chain links TRBV6-5 to TRBJ1-1; tentative D call: TRBD1 (5 bases). V shed 0 bases and J shed 0 bases, with 5 bases lying between them. The length of the CDR3 is 14 residues. CDR1 is MNHEY and CDR2 is SVGAGI in the germline V gene. The CDR3 sequence is CASSYSTVNTEAFF. CDR3 in DNA: TGTGCCAGCAGTTACTCGACAGTGAACACTGAAGCTTTCTTT.

This clonotype was seen many times. This chain links TRBV20-1 with TRBJ2-5; possible D gene TRBD1, 6 bases. Trimming pared 3 bases from V and 2 bases from J, leaving 7 bases between. From germline, CDR1 is DFQATT and CDR2 SNEGSKA (reference sequence). The CDR3 spans 12 residues. The CDR3 bases are TGCAGTGCTAGGGGGGCTCAAGAGACCCAGTACTTC. It yields the protein CSARGAQETQYF.

This clonotype was counted many times. V and J are TRBV9 and TRBJ2-7, with D possibly matching TRBD2 (6 bases). The germline V gene has CDR1 SGDLS and CDR2 YYNGEE. V lost 4 bases and J 2 bases, leaving 16 bases between the germline ends. The CDR3 consists of 15 residues. The chain's CDR3 is CASSTSWRETYEQYF. The CDR3 nucleotides are TGTGCCAGCAGCACAAGTTGGAGGGAAACCTACGAGCAGTACTTC.

Points on this clonotype: A much larger clone is a single base away; this may be a read error. V gene TRBV7-2 combines with J gene TRBJ1-6; unclear D gene. Germline V gene sequence: CDR1 SGHTA, CDR2 FQGNSA. This CDR3 has 17 amino acids. Between the trimmed V and J ends, which lost 0 bases and 7 bases, there was a span of 16 bases. The CDR3 region is CASSLALGPKENSPLHF. The CDR3 nucleotides are TGTGCCAGCAGCTTAGCGCTAGGGCCCAAAGAGAATTCACCCCTCCACTTT.